The T cell receptor (beta chain) described here comes from a study of beta chain features in type 1 diabetes. Study-wide results and limits: Whether HLA type affects TCRB rearrangement stayed undetermined in the present work. Sampled from patients, naive, central memory and Treg TCRB repertoires appeared more similar than those sampled from healthy donors. When Type 1 diabetes patients were examined, their TCRB CDR3s proved moderately but significantly shorter in all four CD4+ subsets. Individuals with type 1 diabetes displayed fewer insertions and more deletions at VDJ junctions.

Reverse transcription of all isolated RNA meant that expressed TCRB transcripts were sequenced. Some clones are missing from TCRdb's copy, which holds only in-frame ones; the method was immunoSEQ multiplex PCR. The repertoire holds roughly 280,000 clones, with around 22% as singletons. One heparinised draw, averaging roughly 0.12 L, was taken per donor. To note about this clone: Its specificity is not known.

V lost 0 bases to trimming and J lost 7 bases, with 7 bases between them. Germline CDR1 reads SGHRS; CDR2 reads YFSETQ. CDR3 length: 12 amino acids. This sequence was found in a woman in her twenties or thirties with type 1 diabetes. The sample comprised naive CD4+ T cells from blood. The V call is TRBV5-1, the J call TRBJ1-2; D unclear. The CDR3 DNA reads TGCGCCAGCAGCTTGGGGGAGTTTGGCTACACCTTC. Protein product: CASSLGEFGYTF.